What follows are 2 T cell receptor beta chains derived from one specimen sequenced in a study of blood T cell repertoires in COVID-19. Produced via immunoSEQ multiplex PCR; TCRdb's table is partial and in-frame only. The sample lists 200,000 to 300,000 clones; around 89% were seen once. The sample consisted of PBMCs or T cells enriched from blood (not recorded which). The receptors originated from a woman between 40 and 55 years old with acute COVID-19.

The chain recombines TRBV2 with TRBJ1-2; no firm D call. Germline CDR1 SNHLY, CDR2 FYNNEI. This CDR3 contains 14 residues. The V end was cut by 3 bases, the J end by 4 bases, with 12 bases between. The CDR3 DNA follows: TGTGCCAGCAGTGATTTTGAGGCGGTCTATGGCTACACCTTC. Its protein is CASSDFEAVYGYTF.

The V and J genes are TRBV7-2 and TRBJ2-2, with no clear D. Deletions cut 3 bases from V and 2 bases from J, with 10 bases between. The germline V gene encodes CDR1 SGHTA and CDR2 FQGNSA. The CDR3 covers 15 residues. The CDR3 DNA is TGTGCCAGCAGCTTGGTTTACTCTAACACCGGGGAGCTGTTTTTT. This encodes CASSLVYSNTGELFF.